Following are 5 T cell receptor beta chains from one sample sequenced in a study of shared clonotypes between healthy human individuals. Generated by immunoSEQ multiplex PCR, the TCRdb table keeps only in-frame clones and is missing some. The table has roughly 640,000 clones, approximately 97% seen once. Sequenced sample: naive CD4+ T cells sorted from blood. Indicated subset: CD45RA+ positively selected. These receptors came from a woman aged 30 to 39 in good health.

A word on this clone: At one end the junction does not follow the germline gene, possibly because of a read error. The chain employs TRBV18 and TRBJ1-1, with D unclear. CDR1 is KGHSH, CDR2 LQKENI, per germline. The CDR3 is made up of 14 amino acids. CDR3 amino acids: CASSPQWGNTEAFF. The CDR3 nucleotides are TGTGCCAGCTCCCCACAATGGGGGAACACTGAAGCTTTCTTT. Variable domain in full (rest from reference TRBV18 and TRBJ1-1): NAGVMQNPRHLVRRRGQEARLRCSPMKGHSHVYWYRQLPEEGLKFMVYLQKENIIDESGMPKERFSAEFPKEGPSILRIQQVVRGDSAAYFCASSPQWGNTEAFFGQGTRLTVV.

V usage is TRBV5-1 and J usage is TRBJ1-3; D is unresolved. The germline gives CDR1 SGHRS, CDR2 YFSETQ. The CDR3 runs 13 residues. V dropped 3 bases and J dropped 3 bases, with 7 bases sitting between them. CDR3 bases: TGCGCCAGCAGCTCGGGTCTTGGAAACACCATATATTTT. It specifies CASSSGLGNTIYF.

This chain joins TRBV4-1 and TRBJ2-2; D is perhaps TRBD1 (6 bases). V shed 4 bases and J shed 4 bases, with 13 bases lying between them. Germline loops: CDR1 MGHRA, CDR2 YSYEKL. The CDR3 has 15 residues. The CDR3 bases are TGCGCCAGCAGCCCAGGGGCGAGCCGCACCGGGGAGCTGTTTTTT. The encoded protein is CASSPGASRTGELFF.

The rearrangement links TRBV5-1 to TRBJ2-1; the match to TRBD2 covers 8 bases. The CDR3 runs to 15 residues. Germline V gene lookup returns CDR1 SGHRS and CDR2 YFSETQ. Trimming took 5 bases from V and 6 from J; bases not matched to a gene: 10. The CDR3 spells CASRQSGSGINEQFF. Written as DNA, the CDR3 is TGCGCCAGCAGACAAAGCGGGAGTGGAATCAATGAGCAGTTCTTC.

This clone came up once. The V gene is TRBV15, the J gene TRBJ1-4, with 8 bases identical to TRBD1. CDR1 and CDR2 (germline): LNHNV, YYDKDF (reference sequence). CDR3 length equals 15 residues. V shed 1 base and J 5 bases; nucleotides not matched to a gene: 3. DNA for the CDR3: TGTGCCACCAGCAGAGCGACAGGGGTGAATGAAAAACTGTTTTTT. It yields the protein CATSRATGVNEKLFF.